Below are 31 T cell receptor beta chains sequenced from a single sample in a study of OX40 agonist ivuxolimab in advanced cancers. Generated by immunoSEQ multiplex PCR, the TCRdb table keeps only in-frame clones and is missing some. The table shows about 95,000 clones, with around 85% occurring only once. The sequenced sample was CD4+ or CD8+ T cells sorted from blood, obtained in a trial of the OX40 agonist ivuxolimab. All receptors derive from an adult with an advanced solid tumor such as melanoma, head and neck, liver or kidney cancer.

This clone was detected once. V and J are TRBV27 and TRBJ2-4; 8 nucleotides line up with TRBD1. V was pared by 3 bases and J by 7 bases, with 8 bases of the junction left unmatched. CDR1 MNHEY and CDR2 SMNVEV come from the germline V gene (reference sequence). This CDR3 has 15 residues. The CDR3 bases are TGTGCCAGCAGTTTTGGGCAGGGGGCCGGGAACATTCAGTACTTC. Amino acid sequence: CASSFGQGAGNIQYF.

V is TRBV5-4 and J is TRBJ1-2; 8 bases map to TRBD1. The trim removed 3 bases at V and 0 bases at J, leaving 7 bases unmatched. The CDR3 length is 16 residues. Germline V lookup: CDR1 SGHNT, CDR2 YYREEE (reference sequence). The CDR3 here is CASSSPGGPSNYGYTF. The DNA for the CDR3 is TGTGCCAGCAGCTCCCCAGGGGGCCCTTCTAACTATGGCTACACCTTC. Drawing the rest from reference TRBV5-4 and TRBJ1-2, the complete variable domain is ETGVTQSPTHLIKTRGQQVTLRCSSQSGHNTVSWYQQALGQGPQFIFQYYREEENGRGNFPPRFSGLQFPNYSSELNVNALELDDSALYLCASSSPGGPSNYGYTFGSGTRLTVV.

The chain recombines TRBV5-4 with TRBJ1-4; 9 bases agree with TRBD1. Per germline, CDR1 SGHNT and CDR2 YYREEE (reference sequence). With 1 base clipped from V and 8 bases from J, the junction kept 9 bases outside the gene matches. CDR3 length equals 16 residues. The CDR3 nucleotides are TGTGCCAGCAGCTTGAAAGCGGGGACAGGGATCGAAAAACTGTTTTTT. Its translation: CASSLKAGTGIEKLFF.

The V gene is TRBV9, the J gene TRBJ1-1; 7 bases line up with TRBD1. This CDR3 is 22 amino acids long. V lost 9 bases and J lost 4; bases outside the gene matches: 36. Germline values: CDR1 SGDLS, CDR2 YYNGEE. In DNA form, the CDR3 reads TGTGCCACCTCACCCGCCCAGGTGGGGACAGCCATTCCTCGGAGCTTGGGCACTGAAGCTTTCTTT. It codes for CATSPAQVGTAIPRSLGTEAFF.

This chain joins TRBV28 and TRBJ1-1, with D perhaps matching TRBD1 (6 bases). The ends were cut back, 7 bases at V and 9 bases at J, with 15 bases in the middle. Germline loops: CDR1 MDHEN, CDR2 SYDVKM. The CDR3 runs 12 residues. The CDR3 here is CASNPLRGQAFF. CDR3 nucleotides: TGTGCCAGCAACCCTCTCCGGGGGCAAGCTTTCTTT.

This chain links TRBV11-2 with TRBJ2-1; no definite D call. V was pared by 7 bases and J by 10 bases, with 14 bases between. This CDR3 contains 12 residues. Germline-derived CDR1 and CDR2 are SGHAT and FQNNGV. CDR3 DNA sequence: TGTGCCAGCAACTTTTGGGGTGGGGAGCAGTTCTTC. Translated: CASNFWGGEQFF.

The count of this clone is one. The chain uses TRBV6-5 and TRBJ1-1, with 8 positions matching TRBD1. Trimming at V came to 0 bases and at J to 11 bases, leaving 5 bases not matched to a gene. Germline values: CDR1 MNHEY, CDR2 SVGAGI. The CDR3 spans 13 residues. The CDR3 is CASSYSTGAGAFF. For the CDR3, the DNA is TGTGCCAGCAGTTACTCGACAGGGGCGGGGGCTTTCTTT.

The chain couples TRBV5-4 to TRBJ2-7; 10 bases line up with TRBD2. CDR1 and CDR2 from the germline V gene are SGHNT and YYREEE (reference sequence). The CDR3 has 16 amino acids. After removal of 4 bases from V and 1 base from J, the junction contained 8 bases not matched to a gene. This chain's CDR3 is CASSAAKTSGSYEQYF. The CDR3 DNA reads TGTGCCAGCAGCGCGGCGAAGACTAGCGGGTCCTACGAGCAGTACTTC.

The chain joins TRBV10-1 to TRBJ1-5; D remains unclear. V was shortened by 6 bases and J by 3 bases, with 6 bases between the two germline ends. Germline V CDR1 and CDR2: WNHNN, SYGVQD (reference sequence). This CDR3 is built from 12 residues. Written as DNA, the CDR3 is TGCGCCAGCAGCCTGAACAATCAGCCCCAGCATTTT. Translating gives CASSLNNQPQHF.

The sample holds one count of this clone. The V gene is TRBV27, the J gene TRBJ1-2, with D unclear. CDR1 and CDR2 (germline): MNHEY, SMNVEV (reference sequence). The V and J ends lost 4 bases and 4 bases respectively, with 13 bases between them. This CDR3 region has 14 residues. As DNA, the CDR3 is TGTGCCAGCAGTTATCGGAAAGAGGTCTATGGCTACACCTTC. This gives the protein CASSYRKEVYGYTF.

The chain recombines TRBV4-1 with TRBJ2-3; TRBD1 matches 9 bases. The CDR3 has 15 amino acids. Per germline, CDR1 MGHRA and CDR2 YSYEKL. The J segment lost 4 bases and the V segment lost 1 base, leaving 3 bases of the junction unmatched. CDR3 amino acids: CASSQVQGAADTQYF. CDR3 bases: TGCGCCAGCAGCCAAGTACAGGGGGCCGCAGATACGCAGTATTTT.

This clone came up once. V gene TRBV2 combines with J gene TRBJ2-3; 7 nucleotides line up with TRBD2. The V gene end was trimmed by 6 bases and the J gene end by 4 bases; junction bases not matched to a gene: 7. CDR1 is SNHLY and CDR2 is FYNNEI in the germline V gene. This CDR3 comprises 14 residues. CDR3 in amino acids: CASSDPTSPDTQYF. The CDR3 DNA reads TGTGCCAGCAGCGACCCGACTAGCCCAGATACGCAGTATTTT.

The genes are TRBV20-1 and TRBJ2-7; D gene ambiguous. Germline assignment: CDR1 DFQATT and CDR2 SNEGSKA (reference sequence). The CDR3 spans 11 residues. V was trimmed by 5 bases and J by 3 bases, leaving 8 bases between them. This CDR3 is CSAQKNYEQYF. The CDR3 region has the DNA TGCAGTGCTCAGAAGAACTACGAGCAGTACTTC.

The CDR3 protein is CATATRKFNEQFF. CDR3 nucleotide sequence: TGTGCCACCGCCACTAGGAAATTCAATGAGCAGTTCTTC. The chain carries TRBV4-2 and TRBJ2-1; D might be TRBD2 (5 bases). The CDR3 is 13 amino acids. The germline CDR1 and CDR2 sequences are LGHNA and YNFKEQ. V shed 10 bases and J shed 6 bases, with 16 bases lying between them.

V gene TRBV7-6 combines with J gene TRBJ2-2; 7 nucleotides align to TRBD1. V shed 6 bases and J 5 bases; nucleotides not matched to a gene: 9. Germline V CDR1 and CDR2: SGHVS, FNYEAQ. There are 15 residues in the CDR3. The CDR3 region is CASSTDRAKTGELFF. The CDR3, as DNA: TGTGCCAGCAGTACCGACAGGGCTAAAACCGGGGAGCTGTTTTTT.

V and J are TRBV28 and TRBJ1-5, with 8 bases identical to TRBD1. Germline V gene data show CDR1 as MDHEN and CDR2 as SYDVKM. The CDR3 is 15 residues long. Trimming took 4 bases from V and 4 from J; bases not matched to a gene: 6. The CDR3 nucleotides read TGTGCCAGCAGTTGGGGGACAGGCGGTAATCAGCCCCAGCATTTT. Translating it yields CASSWGTGGNQPQHF.

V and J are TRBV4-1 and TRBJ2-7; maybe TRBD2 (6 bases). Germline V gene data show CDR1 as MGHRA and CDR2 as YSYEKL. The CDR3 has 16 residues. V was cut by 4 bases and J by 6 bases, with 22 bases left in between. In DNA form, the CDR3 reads TGCGCCAGCAGCCGACTACCGGGACTCCCTGCCTCCGAGCAGTACTTC. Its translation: CASSRLPGLPASEQYF.

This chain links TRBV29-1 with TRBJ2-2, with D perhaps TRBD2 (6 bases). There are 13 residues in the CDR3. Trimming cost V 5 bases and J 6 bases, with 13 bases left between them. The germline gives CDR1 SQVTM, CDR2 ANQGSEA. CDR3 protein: CSVYPGTPGELFF. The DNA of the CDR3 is TGCAGCGTTTATCCCGGGACTCCCGGGGAGCTGTTTTTT.

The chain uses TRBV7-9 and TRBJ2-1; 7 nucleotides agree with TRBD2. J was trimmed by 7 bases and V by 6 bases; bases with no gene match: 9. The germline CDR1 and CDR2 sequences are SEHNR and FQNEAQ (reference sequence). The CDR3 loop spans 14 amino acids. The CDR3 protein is CASSLAGEGNEQFF. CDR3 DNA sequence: TGTGCCAGCAGTCTGGCGGGAGAGGGAAATGAGCAGTTCTTC.

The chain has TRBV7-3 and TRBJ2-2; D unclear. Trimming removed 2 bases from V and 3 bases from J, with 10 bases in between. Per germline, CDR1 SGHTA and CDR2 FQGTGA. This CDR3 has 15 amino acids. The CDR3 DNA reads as TGTGCCAGCAGCTTAGGGTCTCTGGACACCGGGGAGCTGTTTTTT. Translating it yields CASSLGSLDTGELFF.

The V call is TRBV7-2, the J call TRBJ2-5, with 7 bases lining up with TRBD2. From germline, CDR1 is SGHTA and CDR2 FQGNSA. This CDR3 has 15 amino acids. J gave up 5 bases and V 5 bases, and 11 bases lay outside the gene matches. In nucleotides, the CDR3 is TGTGCCAGCAGCGGGATGGCGGGAGTATGGGAGACCCAGTACTTC. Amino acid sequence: CASSGMAGVWETQYF.

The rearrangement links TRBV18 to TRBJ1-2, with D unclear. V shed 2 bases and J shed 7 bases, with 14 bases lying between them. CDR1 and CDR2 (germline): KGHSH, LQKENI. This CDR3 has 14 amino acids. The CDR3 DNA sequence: TGTGCCAGCTCACCAGGTTCGGTAGGAGGTGGCTACACCTTC. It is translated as CASSPGSVGGGYTF.

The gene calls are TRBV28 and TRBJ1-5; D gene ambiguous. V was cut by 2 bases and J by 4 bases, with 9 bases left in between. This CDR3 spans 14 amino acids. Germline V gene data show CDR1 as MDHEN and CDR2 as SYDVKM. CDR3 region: CASSLPTANQPQHF. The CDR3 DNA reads TGTGCCAGCAGTTTACCAACAGCTAATCAGCCCCAGCATTTT.

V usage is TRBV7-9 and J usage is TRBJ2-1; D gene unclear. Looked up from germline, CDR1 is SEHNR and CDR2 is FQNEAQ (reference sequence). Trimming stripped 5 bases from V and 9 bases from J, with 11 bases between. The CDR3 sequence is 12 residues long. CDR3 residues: CASSDRWVEQFF. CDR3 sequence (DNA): TGTGCCAGCAGCGACCGTTGGGTTGAGCAGTTCTTC.

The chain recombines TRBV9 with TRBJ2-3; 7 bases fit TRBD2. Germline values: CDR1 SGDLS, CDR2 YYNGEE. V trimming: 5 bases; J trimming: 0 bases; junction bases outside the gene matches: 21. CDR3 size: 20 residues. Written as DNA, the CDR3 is TGTGCCAGCAGGGGCCGGATTGAGCTAGCGGAGGTCGGCAGCACAGATACGCAGTATTTT. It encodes CASRGRIELAEVGSTDTQYF.

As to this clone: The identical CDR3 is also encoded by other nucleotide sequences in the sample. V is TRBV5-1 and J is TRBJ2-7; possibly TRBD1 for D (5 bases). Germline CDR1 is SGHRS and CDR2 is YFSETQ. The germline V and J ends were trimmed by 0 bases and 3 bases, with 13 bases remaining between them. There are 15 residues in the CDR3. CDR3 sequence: CASSLAGGRDYEQYF. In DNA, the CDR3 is TGCGCCAGCAGCTTGGCCGGCGGCAGGGACTACGAGCAGTACTTC.

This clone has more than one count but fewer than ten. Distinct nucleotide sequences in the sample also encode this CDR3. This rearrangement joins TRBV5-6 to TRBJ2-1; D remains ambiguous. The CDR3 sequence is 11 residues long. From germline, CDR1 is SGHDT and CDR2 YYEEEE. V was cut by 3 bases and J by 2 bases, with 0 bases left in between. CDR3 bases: TGTGCCAGCAGCTCCTACAATGAGCAGTTCTTC. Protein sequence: CASSSYNEQFF. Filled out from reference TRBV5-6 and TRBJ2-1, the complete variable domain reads DAGVTQSPTHLIKTRGQQVTLRCSPKSGHDTVSWYQQALGQGPQFIFQYYEEEERQRGNFPDRFSGHQFPNYSSELNVNALLLGDSALYLCASSSYNEQFFGPGTRLTVL.

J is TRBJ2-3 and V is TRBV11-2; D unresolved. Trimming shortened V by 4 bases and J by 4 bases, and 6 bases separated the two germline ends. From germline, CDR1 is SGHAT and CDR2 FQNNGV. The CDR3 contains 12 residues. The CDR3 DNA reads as TGTGCCAGCAGCTCAGAGGCAGATACGCAGTATTTT. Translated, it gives CASSSEADTQYF.

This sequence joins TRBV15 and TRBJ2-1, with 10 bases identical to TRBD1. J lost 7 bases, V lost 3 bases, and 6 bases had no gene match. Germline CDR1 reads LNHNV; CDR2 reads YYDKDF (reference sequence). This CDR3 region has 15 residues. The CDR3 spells CATSSADRGRNEQFF. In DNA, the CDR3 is TGTGCCACCAGCAGCGCTGACAGGGGGCGGAATGAGCAGTTCTTC.

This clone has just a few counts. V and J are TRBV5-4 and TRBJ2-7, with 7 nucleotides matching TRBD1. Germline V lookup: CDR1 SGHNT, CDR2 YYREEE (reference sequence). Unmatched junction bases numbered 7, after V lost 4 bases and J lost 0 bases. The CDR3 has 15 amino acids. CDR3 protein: CASSQGTALSYEQYF. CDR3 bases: TGTGCCAGCAGCCAGGGGACAGCCCTCTCCTACGAGCAGTACTTC.

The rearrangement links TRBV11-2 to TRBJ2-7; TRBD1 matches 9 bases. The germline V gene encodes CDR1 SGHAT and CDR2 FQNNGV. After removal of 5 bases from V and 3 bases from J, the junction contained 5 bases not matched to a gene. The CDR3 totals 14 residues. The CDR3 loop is CASSPGQGGYEQYF. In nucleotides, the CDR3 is TGTGCCAGCAGCCCGGGACAGGGAGGCTACGAGCAGTACTTC.